This T cell receptor beta chain was recovered during a study of T-cell memory formation after mild COVID-19. Overall study results and limits: There were some responding clones in pre-infection memory, which suggested that cross-reactive memory had joined.

TCRdb re-derived calls from the 5' RACE reads in MiXCR, one entry per CDR3 protein. Among about 140,000 distinct CDR3 sequences listed, around 15% were seen once. This clonotype has more than one count but fewer than ten. Its antigen is not identified. CDR3 size: 12 residues. Germline lookup yields CDR1 MDHEN and CDR2 SYDVKM. With 3 bases removed from V and 7 bases from J, the gap between germline ends came to 7 bases. This sequence originates from an adult woman who had mild COVID-19 (a few samples of this study predate the infection). Cell type and time point are not known. The specimen sequenced was PBMCs or a T cell subset sorted from them (not recorded which). The rearrangement uses TRBV28 and TRBJ2-1; D unclear. CDR3 protein: CASSFIRNEQFF. The CDR3 DNA follows: TGTGCCAGCAGTTTCATCCGGAATGAGCAGTTCTTC.